In this sample, the clone carrying this T cell receptor beta chain turned up a few times. Its target is not known. This CDR3 has 16 residues. Germline CDR1 and CDR2: MDHEN and SYDVKM. Trimming took 2 bases from V and 5 from J; bases not matched to a gene: 6. Reverse transcribing all isolated RNA meant expressed TCRB transcripts were sequenced. Measured with immunoSEQ multiplex PCR; TCRdb has only the in-frame clones, and not every one. Of 300,000 to 400,000 clones listed, less than 9.5% are singletons. This record belongs to a study of beta chain features in type 1 diabetes. Study results and caveats: Patients with type 1 diabetes carried fewer insertions and had more deletions at their VDJ junctions.

This TCR came from a young woman in good health. The sample comprised central memory CD4+ T cells from blood. The chain links TRBV28 to TRBJ1-5, with TRBD1 matching over 10 bases. For the CDR3, the DNA is TGTGCCAGCAGTTTAGGGGGACAGGGGTACTATCAGCCCCAGCATTTT. Its translation: CASSLGGQGYYQPQHF. Variable domain in full (rest from reference TRBV28 and TRBJ1-5): DVKVTQSSRYLVKRTGEKVFLECVQDMDHENMFWYRQDPGLGLRLIYFSYDVKMKEKGDIPEGYSVSREKKERFSLILESASTNQTSMYLCASSLGGQGYYQPQHFGDGTRLSIL.